These 23 T cell receptor beta chains came from one sample sequenced in a study of blood T cell repertoires in COVID-19. TCRdb's table, derived via immunoSEQ multiplex PCR, lists solely in-frame clones and lacks some. The sample has under 130,000 clones; roughly 87% are singletons. The material sequenced was peripheral blood. Source of these receptors: a human donor in a cohort sampled during active COVID-19.

The J gene is TRBJ1-5, the V gene TRBV7-8; maybe TRBD1 (6 bases). Per the germline V gene, CDR1 is SGHVS and CDR2 is FQNEAQ. This CDR3 comprises 14 residues. Trimming removed 1 base at V and 2 bases at J, with 6 bases between. The CDR3: CASSLGQGNQPQHF. The CDR3 nucleotides read TGTGCCAGCAGCTTAGGACAGGGCAATCAGCCCCAGCATTTT.

This chain links TRBV28 with TRBJ2-7, with D tentatively TRBD1 (6 bases). The CDR3 loop spans 14 amino acids. The V gene lost 4 bases and the J gene lost 1 base, with 11 bases spanning the gap. Germline loops: CDR1 MDHEN, CDR2 SYDVKM. The DNA of the CDR3 is TGTGCCAGCAGTTCCGAAAGGGGGTCCTACGAGCAGTACTTC. Encoded protein: CASSSERGSYEQYF.

The rearrangement uses TRBV9 and TRBJ2-1; perhaps TRBD2 as D (6 bases). Germline CDR1 and CDR2: SGDLS and YYNGEE. The CDR3 is 17 residues long. Trimming removed 4 bases from V and 4 bases from J, with 21 bases in between. The CDR3 nucleotides are TGTGCCAGCAGCCCTTTCTTATCGGGGGACCTTTACAATGAGCAGTTCTTC. This encodes CASSPFLSGDLYNEQFF.

V usage is TRBV9 and J usage is TRBJ1-2, with D tentatively TRBD1 (5 bases). V shed 4 bases and J shed 6 bases, with 19 bases lying between them. The CDR3 runs 15 residues. Germline assignment: CDR1 SGDLS and CDR2 YYNGEE. Here the CDR3 reads CASSPDLTVRNGYTF. The CDR3 nucleotides read TGTGCCAGCAGCCCTGACCTGACAGTCAGGAATGGCTACACCTTC. The variable domain in full, with the rest retrieved from reference TRBV9 and TRBJ1-2, is DSGVTQTPKHLITATGQRVTLRCSPRSGDLSVYWYQQSLDQGLQFLIQYYNGEERAKGNILERFSAQQFPDLHSELNLSSLELGDSALYFCASSPDLTVRNGYTFGSGTRLTVV.

This clone was observed a single time. This chain connects TRBV7-3 to TRBJ2-5; 7 bases fit TRBD1. CDR3 size: 14 residues. V lost 5 bases and J lost 4; bases outside the gene matches: 7. From germline, CDR1 is SGHTA and CDR2 FQGTGA. Here the CDR3 DNA reads TGTGCCAGCAGCCCCAGGGACAGTCGAGAGACCCAGTACTTC. Translation gives CASSPRDSRETQYF.

The chain is built from TRBV28 and TRBJ2-7, with TRBD1 matching over 10 bases. The CDR3 runs to 15 residues. Germline CDR1 MDHEN, CDR2 SYDVKM. Trimming at V came to 9 bases and at J to 1 base, leaving 9 bases not matched to a gene. The CDR3 is CASASPGQGSYEQYF. As DNA, the CDR3 is TGTGCCAGTGCCTCACCGGGACAGGGGTCCTACGAGCAGTACTTC.

The chain carries TRBV7-3 and TRBJ2-5; 10 bases are a match to TRBD2. The V gene end was trimmed by 0 bases and the J gene end by 7 bases; junction bases not matched to a gene: 5. From germline, CDR1 is SGHTA and CDR2 FQGTGA. This CDR3 region has 15 residues. The CDR3 spells CASSLTSGGIGTQYF. The CDR3 DNA is TGTGCCAGCAGCTTAACTAGCGGGGGGATAGGGACCCAGTACTTC.

This chain joins TRBV5-4 and TRBJ2-7; 15 bases line up with TRBD2. The CDR3 is made up of 15 amino acids. V shed 5 bases, J shed 6 bases, and the junction held 6 bases outside the gene matches. Germline values: CDR1 SGHNT, CDR2 YYREEE (reference sequence). In nucleotides, the CDR3 is TGTGCCAGCAGGTCTGGGACTAGCGGGAGGCCCGAGCAGTACTTC. Translated: CASRSGTSGRPEQYF.

The DNA for the CDR3 is TGCGCCAGCAGCTTGGAGGGACACAAACAAGAGACCCAGTACTTC. Its translation: CASSLEGHKQETQYF. The chain uses TRBV5-1 and TRBJ2-5, with TRBD1 as a possible D gene (6 bases). The CDR3 extends over 15 amino acids. Germline V CDR1 and CDR2: SGHRS, YFSETQ. Trimming removed 0 bases from V and 2 bases from J, with 11 bases in between.

The rearrangement links TRBV5-1 to TRBJ2-5; D gene uncertain. Germline V gene data show CDR1 as SGHRS and CDR2 as YFSETQ. This CDR3 is built from 12 residues. V shed 2 bases and J shed 5 bases, with 7 bases lying between them. CDR3 nucleotide sequence: TGCGCCAGCAGCTTTTCGTCCGAGACCCAGTACTTC. Encoded protein: CASSFSSETQYF.

The chain couples TRBV5-1 to TRBJ2-2; 7 nucleotides agree with TRBD1. Germline CDR1 is SGHRS and CDR2 is YFSETQ. J gave up 0 bases and V 3 bases, and 5 bases lay outside the gene matches. This CDR3 contains 16 residues. The CDR3 DNA is TGCGCCAGCAGCTCGGACAGGCCATCGAACACCGGGGAGCTGTTTTTT. Protein sequence: CASSSDRPSNTGELFF.

The chain recombines TRBV28 with TRBJ1-4; possible D gene TRBD1, 5 bases. The CDR3 is made up of 16 amino acids. Per the germline V gene, CDR1 is MDHEN and CDR2 is SYDVKM. Trimming pared 6 bases from V and 8 bases from J, leaving 22 bases between. Here the CDR3 DNA reads TGTGCCAGCAGGCCCCCAGGGATTCAGATGGGGGAAAAACTGTTTTTT. Its protein product is CASRPPGIQMGEKLFF.

CDR3 in amino acids: CASSPRDRIGNQPQHF. DNA of the CDR3: TGTGCCAGCAGCCCGAGGGACAGGATCGGCAATCAGCCCCAGCATTTT. The chain couples TRBV11-3 to TRBJ1-5, with 8 nucleotides matching TRBD1. The CDR3 covers 16 residues. Germline lookup yields CDR1 SGHNT and CDR2 YENEEA. After removal of 5 bases from V and 2 bases from J, the junction contained 8 bases not matched to a gene.

The gene calls are TRBV9 and TRBJ1-2; 9 bases align to TRBD1. Germline CDR1 is SGDLS and CDR2 is YYNGEE. This CDR3 contains 16 residues. V was clipped by 0 bases and J by 4 bases; unmatched bases: 7. The CDR3 here is CASSVEGQGSIYGYTF. DNA for the CDR3: TGTGCCAGCAGCGTAGAGGGACAGGGAAGTATCTATGGCTACACCTTC.

This clone showed up just a few times. The genes are TRBV28 and TRBJ2-2, with TRBD2 as a possible D gene (5 bases). CDR1 and CDR2 from the germline V gene are MDHEN and SYDVKM. Trimming left V 3 bases short and J 5 bases short, with 13 bases between. The CDR3 loop spans 15 amino acids. CDR3 nucleotide sequence: TGTGCCAGCAGTTTGGGTGGACTTATTACCGGGGAGCTGTTTTTT. Its protein is CASSLGGLITGELFF. Full variable domain (remainder filled in from reference TRBV28 and TRBJ2-2): DVKVTQSSRYLVKRTGEKVFLECVQDMDHENMFWYRQDPGLGLRLIYFSYDVKMKEKGDIPEGYSVSREKKERFSLILESASTNQTSMYLCASSLGGLITGELFFGEGSRLTVL.

V is TRBV5-1 and J is TRBJ1-6, with 8 bases identical to TRBD1. This CDR3 comprises 18 residues. The V gene end was trimmed by 3 bases and the J gene end by 1 base; junction bases not matched to a gene: 9. CDR1 is SGHRS, CDR2 YFSETQ, per germline. The CDR3 DNA reads as TGCGCCAGCAGCTCGGACAGGGAGACCCCATCCTATAATTCACCCCTCCACTTT. It specifies CASSSDRETPSYNSPLHF.

The J gene is TRBJ1-5, the V gene TRBV4-1; maybe TRBD1 (5 bases). Trimming cost V 1 base and J 2 bases, with 15 bases left between them. This CDR3 region has 17 residues. Germline CDR1 and CDR2: MGHRA and YSYEKL. In nucleotides, the CDR3 is TGCGCCAGCAGCCAAGCGGGCGGGGGGGGAGGCAATCAGCCCCAGCATTTT. Translating it yields CASSQAGGGGGNQPQHF.

The chain uses TRBV19 and TRBJ1-1, with D unclear. Trimming cost V 7 bases and J 3 bases, with 12 bases left between them. The germline gives CDR1 LNHDA, CDR2 SQIVND (reference sequence). This CDR3 is 13 amino acids long. This chain's CDR3 is CASTPREYTEAFF. The CDR3 nucleotides are TGTGCCAGTACCCCCCGCGAGTACACTGAAGCTTTCTTT. The whole variable domain, filled in from reference TRBV19 and TRBJ1-1, reads DGGITQSPKYLFRKEGQNVTLSCEQNLNHDAMYWYRQDPGQGLRLIYYSQIVNDFQKGDIAEGYSVSREKKESFPLTVTSAQKNPTAFYLCASTPREYTEAFFGQGTRLTVV.

The table lists this clone with a count of one. The junction and the germline gene differ at one end; a read error may be behind it. The DNA of the CDR3 is TGTGCCAGCAGCATAGCGGGAGGGCCTGTCAATGAGCAGTTCTTC. Protein sequence: CASSIAGGPVNEQFF. The chain recombines TRBV7-6 with TRBJ2-1; TRBD2 matches 11 bases. Germline V gene data show CDR1 as SGHVS and CDR2 as FNYEAQ. There are 15 residues in the CDR3.

The chain is built from TRBV3-1 (or the pseudogene TRBV3-2) and TRBJ1-6; D uncertain. V was cut by 3 bases and J by 10 bases, with 19 bases left in between. This CDR3 is built from 16 residues. Germline V gene sequence: CDR1 LGHDT, CDR2 YNNKEL (reference sequence). CDR3 sequence: CASSQMSEFSWSPLHF. The CDR3 nucleotides are TGTGCCAGCAGCCAGATGAGTGAATTTAGTTGGTCACCCCTCCACTTT.

The chain uses TRBV4-2 and TRBJ2-2, with a weak D call TRBD2 (6 bases). Trimming shortened V by 4 bases and J by 7 bases, and 19 bases separated the two germline ends. The CDR3 consists of 16 residues. The germline CDR1 and CDR2 sequences are LGHNA and YNFKEQ. For the CDR3, the DNA is TGTGCCAGCAGCCCAGTCGTGGGCGGGGTTAGCGGGGAGCTGTTTTTT. Encoded protein: CASSPVVGGVSGELFF.

The rearrangement links TRBV28 to TRBJ2-1, with 9 positions matching TRBD1. V shed 6 bases, J shed 8 bases, and the junction held 11 bases outside the gene matches. The CDR3 consists of 15 residues. Germline V gene data show CDR1 as MDHEN and CDR2 as SYDVKM. CDR3 sequence reads: CASSQEDRGFDEQFF. DNA of the CDR3: TGTGCCAGCAGCCAAGAGGACAGGGGATTCGATGAGCAGTTCTTC. Looking up the rest from reference TRBV28 and TRBJ2-1 gives the full variable domain: DVKVTQSSRYLVKRTGEKVFLECVQDMDHENMFWYRQDPGLGLRLIYFSYDVKMKEKGDIPEGYSVSREKKERFSLILESASTNQTSMYLCASSQEDRGFDEQFFGPGTRLTVL.

This clone was seen just once. The rearrangement uses TRBV5-6 and TRBJ2-3, with 9 bases identical to TRBD1. Germline trimming cut 2 bases from V and 6 bases from J; bases unmatched to any gene: 7. Germline CDR1 is SGHDT and CDR2 is YYEEEE. The CDR3 extends over 15 amino acids. The CDR3 spells CASSLGGQGLDTQYF. In DNA, the CDR3 is TGTGCCAGCAGCTTAGGAGGACAGGGGCTTGATACGCAGTATTTT.